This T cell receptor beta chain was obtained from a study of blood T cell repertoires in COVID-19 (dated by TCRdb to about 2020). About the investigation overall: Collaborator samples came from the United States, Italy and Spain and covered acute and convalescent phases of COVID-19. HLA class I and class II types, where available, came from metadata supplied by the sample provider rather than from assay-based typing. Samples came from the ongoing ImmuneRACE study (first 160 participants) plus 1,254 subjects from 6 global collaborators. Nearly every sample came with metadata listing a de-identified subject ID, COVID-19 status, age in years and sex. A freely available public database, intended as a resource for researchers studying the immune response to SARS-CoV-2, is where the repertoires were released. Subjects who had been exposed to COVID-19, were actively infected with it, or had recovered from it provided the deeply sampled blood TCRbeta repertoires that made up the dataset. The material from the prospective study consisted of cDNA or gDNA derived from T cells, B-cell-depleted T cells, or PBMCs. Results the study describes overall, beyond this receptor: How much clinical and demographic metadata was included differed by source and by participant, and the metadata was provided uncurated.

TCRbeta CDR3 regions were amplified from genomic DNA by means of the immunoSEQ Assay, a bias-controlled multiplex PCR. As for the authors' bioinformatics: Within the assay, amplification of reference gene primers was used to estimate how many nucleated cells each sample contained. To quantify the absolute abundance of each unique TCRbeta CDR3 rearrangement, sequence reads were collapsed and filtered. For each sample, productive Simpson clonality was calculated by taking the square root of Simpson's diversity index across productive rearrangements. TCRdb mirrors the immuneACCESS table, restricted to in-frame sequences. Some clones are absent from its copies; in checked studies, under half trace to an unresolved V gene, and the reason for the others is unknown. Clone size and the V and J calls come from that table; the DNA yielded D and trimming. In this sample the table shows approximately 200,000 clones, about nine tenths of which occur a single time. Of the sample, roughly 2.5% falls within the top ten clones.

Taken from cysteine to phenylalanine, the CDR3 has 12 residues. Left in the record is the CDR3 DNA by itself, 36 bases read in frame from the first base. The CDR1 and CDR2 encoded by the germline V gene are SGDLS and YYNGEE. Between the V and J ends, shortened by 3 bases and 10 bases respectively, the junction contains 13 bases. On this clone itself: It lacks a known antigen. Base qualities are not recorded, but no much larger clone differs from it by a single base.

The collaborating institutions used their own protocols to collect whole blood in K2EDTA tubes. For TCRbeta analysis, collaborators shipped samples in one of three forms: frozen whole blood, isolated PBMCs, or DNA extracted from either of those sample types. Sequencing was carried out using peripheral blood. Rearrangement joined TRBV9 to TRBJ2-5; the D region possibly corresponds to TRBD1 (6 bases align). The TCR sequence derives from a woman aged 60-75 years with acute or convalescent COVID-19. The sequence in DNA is TGTGCCAGCAGCGGGACAGCAAAGTTCCAGTACTTC. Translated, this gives CASSGTAKFQYF.